The 29 T cell receptor beta chains given below trace back to one sample, sequenced in a study of shared clonotypes between healthy human individuals (dated by TCRdb to the early 2020s). The library was produced with the immunoSEQ multiplex PCR assay. In TCRdb, the immuneACCESS table is reduced to in-frame sequences with V and J assigned. These tables do not hold every clone; where another copy was compared, an unresolved V gene accounts for under half, and the others remain unexplained. Present in this sample are approximately 2,000,000 clones, 92% of which were seen just once. Jointly, the top ten make up 0.3% to 0.4% of the sample. Sequenced material: naive CD4+ T cells from PBMCs. Per the publication, the cell subset or site label means: CD45RA+ positively selected. Every receptor here comes from a man aged 18 to 35 in good health. Some clones in this sample may be carry-over from other donors' samples.

V and J are TRBV18 and TRBJ1-1; TRBD1 might be the D (5 bases). Between the trimmed V and J ends, which lost 3 bases and 4 bases, there was a span of 15 bases. The V gene's germline CDR1 is KGHSH and CDR2 LQKENI. The CDR3 spans 15 residues. The CDR3 protein is CASSPRSGAATEAFF. As DNA, the CDR3 is TGTGCCAGCTCACCCCGTTCTGGGGCGGCCACTGAAGCTTTCTTT.

This clone was detected only a few times. The sample has other DNA sequences that encode this CDR3 too. The chain couples TRBV29-1 to TRBJ1-4, with a weak D call TRBD1 (6 bases). This CDR3 contains 12 residues. Germline loops: CDR1 SQVTM, CDR2 ANQGSEA. V was cut by 3 bases and J by 6 bases, with 8 bases left in between. In DNA, the CDR3 is TGCAGCGTTGAGGGGGCCGATGAAAAACTGTTTTTT. Protein product: CSVEGADEKLFF.

V gene TRBV28 combines with J gene TRBJ1-3; D gene unclear. The CDR3 has 11 amino acids. V gave up 6 bases and J gave up 4 bases, with 4 bases separating them. The germline V gene encodes CDR1 MDHEN and CDR2 SYDVKM. The CDR3 nucleotides are TGTGCCAGCAGAGAGGGAAACACCATATATTTT. Its translation: CASREGNTIYF.

The sample holds one count of this clone. The chain has TRBV28 and TRBJ2-7, with TRBD1 matching 9 bases. V dropped 7 bases and J dropped 2; count of bases not matched to a gene: 12. Looked up from germline, CDR1 is MDHEN and CDR2 is SYDVKM. The CDR3 has 16 amino acids. Here the CDR3 DNA reads TGTGCCAGCACCCCGTTAAGGGGGACAGGGACCTACGAGCAGTACTTC. Residues: CASTPLRGTGTYEQYF. The full variable domain, rest sourced from reference TRBV28 and TRBJ2-7, is DVKVTQSSRYLVKRTGEKVFLECVQDMDHENMFWYRQDPGLGLRLIYFSYDVKMKEKGDIPEGYSVSREKKERFSLILESASTNQTSMYLCASTPLRGTGTYEQYFGPGTRLTVT.

A remark on this clone: The same CDR3 arises from other DNA sequences in this sample as well. The gene calls are TRBV10-3 and TRBJ2-7; D uncertain. V was cut by 0 bases and J by 0 bases, with 6 bases left in between. The CDR3 has 14 amino acids. The germline gives CDR1 ENHRY, CDR2 SYGVKD. The CDR3 here is CAISESYTSYEQYF. The CDR3 region has the DNA TGTGCCATCAGTGAGTCTTACACCTCCTACGAGCAGTACTTC.

The chain couples TRBV6-1 to TRBJ2-7; TRBD2 might be the D (6 bases). The CDR3 sequence is 14 residues long. CDR1 and CDR2 (germline): MNHNS, SASEGT. V was clipped by 6 bases and J by 2 bases, with 14 bases between them. The CDR3 sequence is CASRAGLPTYEQYF. The CDR3 DNA is TGTGCCAGCAGGGCGGGGCTACCTACCTACGAGCAGTACTTC.

The gene calls are TRBV7-9 and TRBJ2-7; D perhaps matches TRBD1 (6 bases). V lost 0 bases and J 1 base, leaving 16 bases between the germline ends. The CDR3 has 17 residues. From germline, CDR1 is SEHNR and CDR2 FQNEAQ (reference sequence). CDR3: CASSLALQGPRSYEQYF. CDR3 nucleotides: TGTGCCAGCAGCTTAGCGCTACAGGGCCCCAGGTCCTACGAGCAGTACTTC.

This sequence joins TRBV11-2 and TRBJ1-3; tentative D call: TRBD1 (5 bases). Trimming pared 5 bases from V and 2 bases from J, leaving 7 bases between. Germline values: CDR1 SGHAT, CDR2 FQNNGV. The CDR3 totals 13 residues. The CDR3: CASSPRAGNTIYF. CDR3 nucleotides: TGTGCCAGCAGCCCCAGGGCTGGAAACACCATATATTTT.

This clone has more than one count but fewer than ten. The V gene is TRBV28, the J gene TRBJ1-5, with D uncertain. The germline V gene has CDR1 MDHEN and CDR2 SYDVKM. The CDR3 loop spans 14 amino acids. Deletions cut 6 bases from V and 7 bases from J, with 16 bases between. The CDR3 DNA follows: TGTGCCAGCAGCGAGGGAGGTGAGGGACAGCCCCAGCATTTT. Its translation: CASSEGGEGQPQHF.

This chain links TRBV28 with TRBJ2-3; D uncertain. The CDR3 is made up of 15 amino acids. V was trimmed by 5 bases and J by 2 bases, leaving 14 bases between them. Germline CDR1 is MDHEN and CDR2 is SYDVKM. The CDR3 region is CASSPTIAITDTQYF. Written as DNA, the CDR3 is TGTGCCAGCAGTCCAACGATAGCAATCACAGATACGCAGTATTTT. Variable domain in full (rest from reference TRBV28 and TRBJ2-3): DVKVTQSSRYLVKRTGEKVFLECVQDMDHENMFWYRQDPGLGLRLIYFSYDVKMKEKGDIPEGYSVSREKKERFSLILESASTNQTSMYLCASSPTIAITDTQYFGPGTRLTVL.

This chain connects TRBV7-3 to TRBJ2-7, with D perhaps being TRBD1 or TRBD2 (5 bases each). V was cut by 2 bases and J by 3 bases, with 14 bases left in between. The CDR3 consists of 15 residues. Germline V gives CDR1 SGHTA, CDR2 FQGTGA. In DNA, the CDR3 is TGTGCCAGCAGCTTAGCACCGGGACGCGGCTACGAGCAGTACTTC. This translates into CASSLAPGRGYEQYF.

This chain connects TRBV5-1 to TRBJ2-1, with 11 bases lining up with TRBD2. CDR3 length: 14 amino acids. Trimming removed 3 bases from V and 10 bases from J; junction bases left unmatched: 6. The germline V gene encodes CDR1 SGHRS and CDR2 YFSETQ. The CDR3 sequence is CASSSFSGRGEQFF. As DNA, the CDR3 is TGCGCCAGCAGCTCCTTTAGCGGGAGGGGCGAGCAGTTCTTC.

In its sample, this clone was seen a few times. Other nucleotide sequences from this sample produce the same CDR3. The genes are TRBV5-1 and TRBJ1-5; D is unresolved. This CDR3 spans 13 amino acids. Trimming shortened V by 3 bases and J by 4 bases, and 8 bases separated the two germline ends. From germline, CDR1 is SGHRS and CDR2 YFSETQ. The CDR3 DNA reads TGCGCCAGCAGCTCCGACGGGAATCAGCCCCAGCATTTT. Protein: CASSSDGNQPQHF.

The rearrangement joins TRBV11-2 to TRBJ1-1, with 7 bases fitting TRBD1. The V segment lost 5 bases and the J segment 4 bases; nucleotides outside the gene matches: 7. The V gene's germline CDR1 is SGHAT and CDR2 FQNNGV. The CDR3 spans 14 residues. In DNA, the CDR3 is TGTGCCAGCAGCACGCGACAGGGAATCACTGAAGCTTTCTTT. Protein sequence: CASSTRQGITEAFF.

Of note for this clone: The sample has other DNA sequences that encode this CDR3 too. The V gene is TRBV7-8, the J gene TRBJ1-1; D gene ambiguous. CDR3 size: 13 residues. In germline, CDR1 is SGHVS, CDR2 FQNEAQ. V shed 1 base and J shed 1 base, with 4 bases lying between them. The CDR3 coding sequence is TGTGCCAGCAGCTTAGTGCGGAACACTGAAGCTTTCTTT. As protein: CASSLVRNTEAFF.

The rearrangement uses TRBV7-2 and TRBJ2-3; D might be TRBD1 (5 bases). Germline values: CDR1 SGHTA, CDR2 FQGNSA. Trimming shortened V by 5 bases and J by 2 bases, and 20 bases separated the two germline ends. The CDR3 consists of 17 residues. CDR3 DNA: TGTGCCAGCAGCGCCTCAAGGGGTTGGGCAGACACAGATACGCAGTATTTT. Translation gives CASSASRGWADTDTQYF.

The chain links TRBV5-8 to TRBJ1-5; D not certain. Germline loops: CDR1 SGHTS, CDR2 YDEGEE. Deletions cut 1 base from V and 4 bases from J, with 9 bases between. The CDR3 contains 14 residues. CDR3 coding DNA: TGTGCCAGCAGCTTGTTTCAGTTAAATCAGCCCCAGCATTTT. Translated: CASSLFQLNQPQHF.

This sequence joins TRBV7-9 and TRBJ2-2; the D gene is possibly TRBD1 (6 bases). CDR1 is SEHNR and CDR2 is FQNEAQ in the germline V gene (reference sequence). Trimming left V 7 bases short and J 6 bases short, with 12 bases between. CDR3 length: 13 residues. CDR3 nucleotide sequence: TGTGCCAGCACTGAACAGGGACCCGGGGAGCTGTTTTTT. Translated, it gives CASTEQGPGELFF.

This chain connects TRBV28 to TRBJ1-2; TRBD1 aligns across 10 bases. V was clipped by 10 bases and J by 2 bases; unmatched bases: 4. CDR1 and CDR2 (germline): MDHEN, SYDVKM. The CDR3 runs 13 residues. The CDR3 is CATPGQGNYGYTF. CDR3 DNA: TGTGCCACCCCGGGACAGGGGAACTATGGCTACACCTTC.

The V gene is TRBV15, the J gene TRBJ2-1; D is ambiguous. The CDR3 runs 13 residues. Germline V lookup: CDR1 LNHNV, CDR2 YYDKDF (reference sequence). V shed 1 base and J shed 7 bases, with 8 bases lying between them. The CDR3 DNA sequence: TGTGCCACCAGCAGAGTCGGAGTGAATGAGCAGTTCTTC. It codes for CATSRVGVNEQFF.

The chain couples TRBV29-1 to TRBJ2-1, with 8 bases matching TRBD1. This CDR3 comprises 16 residues. Germline trimming cut 4 bases from V and 3 bases from J; bases unmatched to any gene: 11. Germline CDR1 reads SQVTM; CDR2 reads ANQGSEA. CDR3 in DNA: TGCAGCGTTGCTGTCGGATTTGGACAGGGCTACAATGAGCAGTTCTTC. Its translation: CSVAVGFGQGYNEQFF.

V is TRBV5-6 and J is TRBJ1-3; 8 nucleotides match TRBD1. Unmatched junction bases numbered 12, after V lost 4 bases and J lost 3 bases. The CDR3 has 17 residues. The germline V gene has CDR1 SGHDT and CDR2 YYEEEE. The CDR3 here is CASSPNGQGRIGNTIYF. CDR3 DNA sequence: TGTGCCAGCAGCCCCAATGGACAGGGCAGGATTGGAAACACCATATATTTT. Together with reference TRBV5-6 and TRBJ1-3, the CDR3 gives the full variable domain: DAGVTQSPTHLIKTRGQQVTLRCSPKSGHDTVSWYQQALGQGPQFIFQYYEEEERQRGNFPDRFSGHQFPNYSSELNVNALLLGDSALYLCASSPNGQGRIGNTIYFGEGSWLTVV.

The gene calls are TRBV2 and TRBJ1-5, with D hard to call. V lost 3 bases and J lost 3, with 18 bases in between. The CDR3 loop spans 17 amino acids. Germline V CDR1 and CDR2: SNHLY, FYNNEI. The CDR3 DNA reads as TGTGCCAGCAGTGATGCGCAGATGAGGGCTTTCAATCAGCCCCAGCATTTT. This translates into CASSDAQMRAFNQPQHF.

The chain has TRBV4-2 and TRBJ2-1; TRBD1 agrees at 9 bases. Per the germline V gene, CDR1 is LGHNA and CDR2 is YNFKEQ. V shed 8 bases and J 6 bases; nucleotides not matched to a gene: 8. This CDR3 has 14 residues. Here the CDR3 DNA reads TGTGCCAGCCTTCCCGGGACAGGGAGCAATGAGCAGTTCTTC. Translating it yields CASLPGTGSNEQFF.

The chain is built from TRBV5-6 and TRBJ1-5, with TRBD1 identical over 9 bases. The CDR3 extends over 15 amino acids. J was trimmed by 6 bases and V by 4 bases; bases with no gene match: 8. The germline gives CDR1 SGHDT, CDR2 YYEEEE. Written as DNA, the CDR3 is TGTGCCAGCAGCCGTATGGGACAGGGCTTTCAGCCCCAGCATTTT. This translates into CASSRMGQGFQPQHF. The complete variable domain, with remaining parts taken from reference TRBV5-6 and TRBJ1-5, reads DAGVTQSPTHLIKTRGQQVTLRCSPKSGHDTVSWYQQALGQGPQFIFQYYEEEERQRGNFPDRFSGHQFPNYSSELNVNALLLGDSALYLCASSRMGQGFQPQHFGDGTRLSIL.

This clone has just one count. J is TRBJ2-7 and V is TRBV29-1, with a possible D match to TRBD2 (6 bases). CDR1 and CDR2 from the germline V gene are SQVTM and ANQGSEA. V lost 4 bases to trimming and J lost 5 bases, with 15 bases between them. The CDR3 contains 13 residues. As DNA, the CDR3 is TGCAGCGTTGGAACACTAGCTCCCCACGAGCAGTACTTC. This translates into CSVGTLAPHEQYF.

The chain uses TRBV28 and TRBJ2-5, with TRBD1 identical over 9 bases. The V gene's germline CDR1 is MDHEN and CDR2 SYDVKM. After removal of 6 bases from V and 5 bases from J, the junction contained 10 bases not matched to a gene. The CDR3 is 15 amino acids. The CDR3 loop is CASRTGGVGGETQYF. Written as DNA, the CDR3 is TGTGCCAGCAGGACAGGGGGGGTAGGCGGGGAGACCCAGTACTTC.

The chain combines TRBV5-1 with TRBJ2-5, with D possibly matching TRBD2 (5 bases). The CDR3 consists of 14 residues. CDR1 and CDR2 (germline): SGHRS, YFSETQ. Deletions cut 0 bases from V and 4 bases from J, with 10 bases between. The CDR3 DNA reads as TGCGCCAGCAGCTTGGGATCGAGGGTAGAGACCCAGTACTTC. Amino acid sequence: CASSLGSRVETQYF.

The chain carries TRBV4-2 and TRBJ2-2; 11 positions agree with TRBD2. Unmatched junction bases numbered 10, after V lost 4 bases and J lost 6 bases. CDR3 length equals 17 residues. The germline gives CDR1 LGHNA, CDR2 YNFKEQ. CDR3 region: CASSRRSGRAVAGELFF. The CDR3 region has the DNA TGTGCCAGCAGCCGACGTAGCGGGAGGGCCGTGGCCGGGGAGCTGTTTTTT.